This TCR beta chain appears in the sequencing data of a study of tumor and adjacent non-tumor tissue in lung cancer. Study in general: Patients comprised 12 adenocarcinoma, 2 squamous cell carcinoma and 1 small cell lung cancer.

This sample's RNA came from whole unsorted tissue. Chemotherapy-naive patients with new lung cancer underwent thoracic surgery in China, August–late 2014. This CDR3 is 15 amino acids long. Germline CDR1 reads MDHEN; CDR2 reads SYDVKM. A modified ARM-PCR protocol with three rounds of nested PCR amplified TCRbeta. TCRdb processed the multiplex PCR reads anew with MiXCR; each CDR3 protein has one entry. The sample has some 120,000 distinct CDR3 sequences, around three fifths seen once. A word on this clonotype: The germline gene is not matched at one end of the junction; a read error may be the cause.

Sequences were obtained from lung tumor tissue. This sequence joins TRBV28 and TRBJ2-7; 14 bases agree with TRBD2. The sequence came from a man aged 25-45 years with non-small cell lung cancer. The CDR3 DNA sequence: TGTGGCAGCGGGACTAGCGGGAGAGCAACTTACGAGCAGTACTTC. It yields the protein CGSGTSGRATYEQYF.